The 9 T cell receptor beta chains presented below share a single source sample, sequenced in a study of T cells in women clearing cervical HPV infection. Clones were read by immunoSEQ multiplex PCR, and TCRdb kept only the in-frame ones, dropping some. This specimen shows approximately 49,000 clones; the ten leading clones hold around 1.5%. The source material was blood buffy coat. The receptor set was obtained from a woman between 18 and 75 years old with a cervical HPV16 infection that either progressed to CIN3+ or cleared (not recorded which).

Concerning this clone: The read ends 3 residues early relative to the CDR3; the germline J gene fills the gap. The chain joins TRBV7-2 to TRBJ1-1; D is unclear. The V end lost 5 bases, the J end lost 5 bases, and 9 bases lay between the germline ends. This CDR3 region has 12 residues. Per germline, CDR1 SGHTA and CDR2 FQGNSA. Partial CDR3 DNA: TGTGCCAGCAGCCAAATCAGAACTGAA. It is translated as CASSQIRTE. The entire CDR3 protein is CASSQIRTEAFF.

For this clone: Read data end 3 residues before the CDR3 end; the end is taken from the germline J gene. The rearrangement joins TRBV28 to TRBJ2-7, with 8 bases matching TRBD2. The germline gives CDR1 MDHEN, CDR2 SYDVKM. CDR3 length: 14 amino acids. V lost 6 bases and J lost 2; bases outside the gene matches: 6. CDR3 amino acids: CASSWTSWPYEQYF. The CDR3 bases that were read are TGTGCCAGCAGCTGGACTAGCTGGCCCTACGAG.

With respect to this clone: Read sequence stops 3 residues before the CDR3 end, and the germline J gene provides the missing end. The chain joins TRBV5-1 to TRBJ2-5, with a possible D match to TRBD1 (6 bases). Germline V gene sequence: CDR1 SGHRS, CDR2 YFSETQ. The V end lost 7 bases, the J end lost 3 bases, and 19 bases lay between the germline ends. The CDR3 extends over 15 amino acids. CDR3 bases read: TGCGCCAGCGGATCCCTAGGGACAACCGAAGAGACC. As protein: CASGSLGTTEET. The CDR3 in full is CASGSLGTTEETQYF. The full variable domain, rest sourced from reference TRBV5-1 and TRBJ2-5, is KAGVTQTPRYLIKTRGQQVTLSCSPISGHRSVSWYQQTPGQGLQFLFEYFSETQRNKGNFPGRFSGRQFSNSRSEMNVSTLELGDSALYLCASGSLGTTEETQYFGPGTRLLVL.

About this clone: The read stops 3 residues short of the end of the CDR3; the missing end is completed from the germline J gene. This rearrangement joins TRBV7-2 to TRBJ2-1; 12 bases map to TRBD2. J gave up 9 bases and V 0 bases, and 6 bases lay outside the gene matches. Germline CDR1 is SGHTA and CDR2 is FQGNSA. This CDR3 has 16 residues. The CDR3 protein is CASSLAVTSGRGEQFF. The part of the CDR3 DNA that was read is TGTGCCAGCAGCTTAGCGGTGACTAGCGGGAGAGGTGAG.

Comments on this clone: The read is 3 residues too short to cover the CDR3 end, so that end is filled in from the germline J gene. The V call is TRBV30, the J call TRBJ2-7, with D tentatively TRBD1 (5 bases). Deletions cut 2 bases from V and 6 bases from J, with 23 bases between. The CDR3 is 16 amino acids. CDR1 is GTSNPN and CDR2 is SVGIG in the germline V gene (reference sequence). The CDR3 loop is CAWSTRVGRAVSEQYF. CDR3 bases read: TGTGCCTGGAGTACTCGGGTGGGCAGGGCTGTCTCCGAG.

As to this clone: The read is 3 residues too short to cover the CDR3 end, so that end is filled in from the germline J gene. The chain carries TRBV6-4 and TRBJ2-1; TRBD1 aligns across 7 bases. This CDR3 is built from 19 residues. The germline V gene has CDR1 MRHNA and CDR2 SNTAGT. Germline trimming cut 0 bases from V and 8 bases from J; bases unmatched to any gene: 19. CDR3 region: CASSDSKRDPNFTGDEQFF. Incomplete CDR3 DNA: TGTGCCAGCAGTGACTCGAAACGGGATCCAAACTTCACAGGGGATGAG.

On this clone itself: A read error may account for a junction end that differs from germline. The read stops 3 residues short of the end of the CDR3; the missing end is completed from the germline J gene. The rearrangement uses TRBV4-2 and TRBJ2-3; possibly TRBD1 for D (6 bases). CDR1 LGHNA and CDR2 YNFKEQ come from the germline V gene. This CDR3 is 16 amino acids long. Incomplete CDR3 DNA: TGCGCCAGCAGCCCACAGAGGCCAGGGGGCACAGATACG. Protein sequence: CASSPQRPGGTDT. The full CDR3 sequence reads CASSPQRPGGTDTQYF.

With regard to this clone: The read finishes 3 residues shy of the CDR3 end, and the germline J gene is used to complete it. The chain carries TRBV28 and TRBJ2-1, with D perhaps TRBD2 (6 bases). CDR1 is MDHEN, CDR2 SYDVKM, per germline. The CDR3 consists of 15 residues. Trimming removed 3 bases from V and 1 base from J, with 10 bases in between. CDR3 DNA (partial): TGTGCCAGCAGTTTTACCGCGGGGTCCTACAATGAG. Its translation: CASSFTAGSYNE. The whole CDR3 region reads CASSFTAGSYNEQFF.

The DNA read from the CDR3 is TGTGCCAGCACTCTCGACAGGGGGACCTACGAG. It specifies CASTLDRGTYE. The whole CDR3 protein reads CASTLDRGTYEQYF. The V gene is TRBV12-3 or TRBV12-4, the J gene TRBJ2-7; 9 bases align to TRBD1. The read ends 3 residues shy of where the CDR3 ends; the end is completed using the germline J gene. The CDR3 runs 14 residues. Trimming took 7 bases from V and 2 from J; bases not matched to a gene: 6.